This entry describes one T cell receptor beta chain. These data are taken from a study of T-cell reconstitution after alpha-beta-depleted transplantation in children. Unique molecular identifiers were used in preparing the TCRbeta library. TCRdb re-called the PCR reads with MiXCR, one entry per CDR3 protein. The table has about 610,000 distinct CDR3 sequences, 10% to 13% seen once. Sequenced here: PBMCs from the stem cell graft donor, sampled from the stem cell graft. This TCR derives from a human donor who donated a stem cell graft to a child with acute myeloid leukemia.

CDR3 region: CASEGFPYNEQFF. The CDR3 nucleotides read TGTGCCAGCGAGGGTTTCCCCTACAATGAGCAGTTCTTC. The chain links TRBV12-3 or TRBV12-4 to TRBJ2-1; maybe TRBD2 (5 bases). Between the trimmed V and J ends, which lost 8 bases and 2 bases, there was a span of 10 bases. This CDR3 is built from 13 residues.